This T cell receptor (beta chain) was captured by sequencing in a study of cytomegalovirus exposure and HLA in healthy donors. Whole-study results and caveats: Among CMV-associated TCR beta chains, most appeared HLA-restricted in a later analysis. There were three CMV-associated chains whose specificity for CMV antigens was confirmed in vitro. Associated with cytomegalovirus, according to the listing, were 170 or so TCR beta chains.

Worth noting for this clone: Its antigen is not known.

Germline values: CDR1 KGHSH, CDR2 LQKENI. The CDR3 has 15 amino acids. Researchers ran the PCR with 60 Vbeta and 13 Jbeta primers. This table comes from immunoSEQ multiplex PCR, and its TCRdb copy is limited to in-frame clones, with some not included. Found here are just over 200,000 clones, about 81% of them singletons; the top ten hold roughly 2.5%. Sequencing input: PBMCs. The receptor was isolated from a woman in her thirties or forties in good health and CMV-seronegative. This sequence joins TRBV18 and TRBJ2-5; TRBD1 is a possible D gene (5 bases). The J call is uncertain, as TRBJ2-7 better fits the DNA end. The CDR3 sequence: CASSPTGQFIYEQYF. The CDR3 nucleotides read TGTGCCAGCTCACCAACAGGTCAGTTCATCTACGAGCAGTACTTC.